Listed here is a single TCR beta chain. What it recognizes is unknown. The library came from three nested PCR rounds adapted from ARM-PCR protocols. TCRdb reanalysed the multiplex PCR reads using MiXCR and keeps one entry per CDR3 protein. The table lists 90,000 to 100,000 distinct CDR3 sequences, about 80% of them singletons, with about 30% in the top ten. The data derive from a study of tumor and adjacent non-tumor tissue in lung cancer. Study as a whole: Histology: about twelve adenocarcinoma, a couple of squamous cell carcinoma, 1 small cell lung cancer. Aged about 31 to 80 years, patients included roughly 10 men and roughly 5 women with stage I to III disease. The study, taken as a whole, reports: In normal lung, the top 100 clones were significantly more dominant than in tumor. Higher tumor TCR diversity was associated with shorter survival.

RNA was extracted from bulk tissue without any cell sorting. Distant lung tissue was collected more than 3 cm away from the tumor edge. Germline V gene lookup returns CDR1 MNHEY and CDR2 SVGAGI. The CDR3 has 17 residues. Germline trimming cut 2 bases from V and 5 bases from J; bases unmatched to any gene: 8. This TCR came from a man aged 55 to 70 with small cell lung cancer. This chain joins TRBV6-5 and TRBJ2-1; 11 bases align to TRBD2. The sample taken for sequencing was distant non-tumor lung tissue. CDR3 sequence reads: CASSYMIWGLADNEQFF. CDR3 sequence (DNA): TGTGCCAGCAGTTACATGATATGGGGACTAGCGGACAATGAGCAGTTCTTC.